The 3 T cell receptor beta chains presented below share a single source sample, sequenced in a study of response to subunit inactivated influenza vaccine. A single record per CDR3 protein comes from TCRdb applying MiXCR to the RT-PCR reads. The table lists around 850,000 distinct CDR3 sequences, around a sixth of them singletons, with 11% in the top ten. The sample was PBMCs from blood, taken around 5 days after vaccination. These receptors all come from a middle-aged man who received an inactivated influenza vaccine.

This clonotype was counted between two and nine times. CDR3 residues: CSALGLLSGLQETQYF. The CDR3 DNA reads TGCAGTGCTCTTGGATTACTGTCGGGACTACAAGAGACCCAGTACTTC. The gene calls are TRBV20-1 and TRBJ2-5; 7 bases fit TRBD2. V was clipped by 5 bases and J by 2 bases; unmatched bases: 14. The CDR3 is 16 amino acids. In germline, CDR1 is DFQATT, CDR2 SNEGSKA (reference sequence).

In this sample, this clonotype turned up a few times. The chain uses TRBV10-2 and TRBJ2-1; the match to TRBD1 covers 9 bases. Germline loops: CDR1 WSHSY, CDR2 SAAADI. The junction had 6 bases not matched to a gene; V was cut back by 3 bases and J by 6 bases. This CDR3 is built from 15 residues. CDR3 region: CASSEQGAVSNEQFF. In DNA form, the CDR3 reads TGCGCCAGCAGTGAACAGGGGGCGGTTTCCAATGAGCAGTTCTTC.

This clonotype has a handful of counts. The rearrangement uses TRBV6-2 or TRBV6-3 and TRBJ1-5, with D possibly matching TRBD1 (5 bases). The ends were cut back, 7 bases at V and 6 bases at J, with 19 bases in the middle. The germline gives CDR1 MNHEY, CDR2 SVGEGT. The CDR3 is 15 amino acids. The CDR3 nucleotides read TGTGCCAGCAAACCCCCAGGAAGGGGCAGTCAGCCCCAGCATTTT. As protein: CASKPPGRGSQPQHF.